Following are 18 T cell receptor beta chains from one sample sequenced in a study of T cell clonality in common variable immunodeficiency. Measured with immunoSEQ multiplex PCR; TCRdb has only the in-frame clones, and not every one. The sample includes about 39,000 clones, none of them occurring once. Sequenced sample: peripheral blood mononuclear cells. Receptors were obtained from a person aged 18 to 70 in good health.

With regard to this clone: It may be a read error: a sequence one base away is much more abundant. The CDR3 extends 3 residues past the end of the read, so its final part is completed from the germline J gene. V gene TRBV7-9 combines with J gene TRBJ2-2; 7 bases are a match to TRBD1. CDR1 is SEHNR, CDR2 FQNEAQ, per germline (reference sequence). There are 15 residues in the CDR3. Partial CDR3 DNA: TGTGCCAGCAGCCTACGGGACAGCCTTAATGAAAAG. Translation: CASSLRDSLNEK. The CDR3, in full, reads CASSLRDSLNEKLFF.

This clone was counted ten times or more. CDR3 region: CASSGPREDTGELFF. The sequenced part of the CDR3 DNA is TGTGCCAGCAGCGGGCCCAGGGAAGACACCGGGGAG. J is TRBJ2-2 and V is TRBV9, with TRBD1 as a possible D gene (5 bases). Read sequence stops 3 residues before the CDR3 end, and the germline J gene provides the missing end. Germline V gives CDR1 SGDLS, CDR2 YYNGEE. With 3 bases removed from V and 3 bases from J, the gap between germline ends came to 12 bases. The CDR3 has 15 residues. The full variable domain, in which reference TRBV9 and TRBJ2-2 provide the parts outside the CDR3, is DSGVTQTPKHLITATGQRVTLRCSPRSGDLSVYWYQQSLDQGLQFLIQYYNGEERAKGNILERFSAQQFPDLHSELNLSSLELGDSALYFCASSGPREDTGELFFGEGSRLTVL.

This clone showed up many times. The read finishes 3 residues shy of the CDR3 end, and the germline J gene is used to complete it. The gene calls are TRBV19 and TRBJ2-3; maybe TRBD2 (5 bases). Trimming removed 2 bases from V and 3 bases from J, with 15 bases in between. The CDR3 consists of 16 residues. The germline V gene has CDR1 LNHDA and CDR2 SQIVND (reference sequence). Partial CDR3 DNA: TGTGCCAGTAGTATATCGGGCGGGCGGAGAACAGATACG. This codes for CASSISGGRRTDT. The full-length CDR3 reads as CASSISGGRRTDTQYF.

This clone was detected many times. The read halts 3 residues ahead of the CDR3 end, with the missing end drawn from the germline J gene. V gene TRBV13 combines with J gene TRBJ2-1; 9 bases align to TRBD2. The CDR3 contains 12 residues. Germline CDR1 PRHDT, CDR2 FYEKMQ (reference sequence). The V gene end was trimmed by 5 bases and the J gene end by 9 bases; junction bases not matched to a gene: 2. CDR3 DNA, as far as it was read: TGTGCCAGCAGCACACTAGCGGGTGAG. Its protein is CASSTLAGE. The whole CDR3 sequence reads CASSTLAGEQFF.

This clone was seen a handful of times. Read sequence stops 3 residues before the CDR3 end, and the germline J gene provides the missing end. The gene calls are TRBV20-1 and TRBJ1-2, with D possibly matching TRBD1 (6 bases). Per germline, CDR1 DFQATT and CDR2 SNEGSKA (reference sequence). With 1 base removed from V and 7 bases from J, the gap between germline ends came to 13 bases. This CDR3 contains 13 residues. The sequenced CDR3 bases are TGCAGTGCTAGAGGGTGGGGGCGGTCTGGC. Translating it yields CSARGWGRSG. The complete CDR3 reads CSARGWGRSGYTF.

In its sample, this clone was seen many times. The sequenced fragment ends 3 residues before the CDR3 boundary, so the rest is inferred from the germline J gene. The rearrangement links TRBV10-3 to TRBJ1-2, with 7 bases matching TRBD1. CDR1 and CDR2 from the germline V gene are ENHRY and SYGVKD. The CDR3 is made up of 14 amino acids. The sequenced CDR3 bases are TGTGCCATCAGTGACCCGGGACAGACCTACGAC. Translated: CAISDPGQTYD. From start to end, the CDR3 is CAISDPGQTYDYTF.

In its sample, this clone was seen many times. Coverage ceases 3 residues before the CDR3 finishes, and the germline J gene fills in the end. This chain joins TRBV10-3 and TRBJ2-7; 11 bases agree with TRBD2. J lost 0 bases, V lost 2 bases, and 3 bases had no gene match. The CDR3 totals 16 residues. Per germline, CDR1 ENHRY and CDR2 SYGVKD. The part of the CDR3 DNA that was read is TGTGCCATCAGTGAGCCGGGGACTAGCGGCTCCTACGAG. Amino acids: CAISEPGTSGSYE. In full, the CDR3 is CAISEPGTSGSYEQYF.

This clone was counted many times. The sequence runs out 3 residues before the end of the CDR3; the remainder is reconstructed from the germline J gene. The chain carries TRBV5-1 and TRBJ2-1, with 9 bases lining up with TRBD1. Germline V gene data show CDR1 as SGHRS and CDR2 as YFSETQ. V lost 1 base, J lost 0 bases, and 14 bases stayed unmatched. The CDR3 sequence is 20 residues long. CDR3 sequence reads: CASSLRWDRDTQSSYNEQFF. The part of the CDR3 DNA that was read is TGCGCCAGCAGCTTGAGGTGGGACAGGGACACACAGAGCTCCTACAATGAG.

This clone came up many times. The read comes to an end 3 residues before the CDR3 does, leaving the germline J gene to fill in the end. The chain joins TRBV7-9 to TRBJ2-1; maybe TRBD1 (5 bases). In germline, CDR1 is SEHNR, CDR2 FQNEAQ (reference sequence). Trimming pared 1 base from V and 7 bases from J, leaving 14 bases between. This CDR3 has 15 residues. Here the CDR3 reads CASSLVGSQGNEQFF. Partial CDR3 DNA: TGTGCCAGCAGCTTAGTGGGTAGCCAGGGTAATGAG.

This clone was seen repeatedly, ten times or more. The read halts 3 residues ahead of the CDR3 end, with the missing end drawn from the germline J gene. The chain couples TRBV5-1 to TRBJ2-3, with TRBD2 as a possible D gene (5 bases). V lost 6 bases to trimming and J lost 1 base, with 12 bases between them. The CDR3 has 14 amino acids. From germline, CDR1 is SGHRS and CDR2 YFSETQ. Partial CDR3 DNA: TGCGCCAGCAAAGGAGAGGGCGGCACAGATACG. Amino acids: CASKGEGGTDT. The whole CDR3 sequence reads CASKGEGGTDTQYF.

This clone was detected ten times or more. The CDR3: CASSVGSGRENTQYF. Incomplete CDR3 DNA: TGTGCCAGCAGTGTAGGTAGCGGGAGAGAAAATACG. The rearrangement uses TRBV6-4 and TRBJ2-3; 9 bases line up with TRBD2. The CDR3 is cut off 3 residues early in the read; its end comes from the germline J gene. V gave up 4 bases and J gave up 7 bases; unmatched junction bases: 9. The CDR3 contains 15 residues. Germline V gives CDR1 MRHNA, CDR2 SNTAGT.

Notes on this clone: Compared with germline, one end of the junction differs, possibly owing to a read error. The DNA ends 3 residues before the CDR3 does, and the rest of the CDR3 is filled in from the germline J gene. The rearrangement joins TRBV19 to TRBJ2-3, with no clear D. The CDR3 is 13 residues long. Germline CDR1 reads LNHDA; CDR2 reads SQIVND (reference sequence). CDR3 residues: CAGSTAQQETQYF. The sequenced CDR3 bases are TGCGCCGGTAGTACCGCTCAACAAGAGACG.

This clone was seen repeatedly, ten times or more. The read terminates 3 residues before the CDR3 end, so the remaining end is supplied by the germline J gene. The rearrangement joins TRBV30 to TRBJ1-2; D remains ambiguous. The germline V and J ends were trimmed by 0 bases and 6 bases, with 8 bases remaining between them. This CDR3 spans 12 amino acids. The V gene's germline CDR1 is GTSNPN and CDR2 SVGIG (reference sequence). CDR3 amino acids: CAWSVAKNGYTF. CDR3 DNA (partial): TGTGCCTGGAGTGTAGCTAAGAATGGC.

Ten or more counts support this clone. The read stops 3 residues short of the end of the CDR3; the missing end is completed from the germline J gene. The chain is built from TRBV11-3 and TRBJ2-3, with 8 bases that match TRBD1. J gave up 6 bases and V 5 bases, and 4 bases lay outside the gene matches. This CDR3 spans 13 amino acids. The germline gives CDR1 SGHNT, CDR2 YENEEA. Here the CDR3 reads CASSRTGRDTQYF. The sequenced part of the CDR3 DNA is TGTGCCAGCAGCCGGACAGGGAGGGATACG.

This clone was counted ten times or more. Read coverage stops 3 residues before the CDR3 terminus; the germline J gene supplies the remainder. This chain joins TRBV19 and TRBJ1-5, with 7 bases lining up with TRBD1. The CDR3 loop spans 16 amino acids. V shed 5 bases, J shed 1 base, and the junction held 8 bases outside the gene matches. Germline V gene sequence: CDR1 LNHDA, CDR2 SQIVND (reference sequence). The covered CDR3 bases are TGTGCCAGTAGTGCCGGTGACAGGGTCAGCAATCAGCCC. Amino acid sequence: CASSAGDRVSNQP. The complete CDR3 protein is CASSAGDRVSNQPQHF.

This clone appeared many times. The read terminates 3 residues ahead of where the CDR3 ends, so the germline J gene completes it. V gene TRBV6-1 combines with J gene TRBJ1-2; tentatively, D is TRBD1 (5 bases). In germline, CDR1 is MNHNS, CDR2 SASEGT. The ends were cut back, 2 bases at V and 6 bases at J, with 19 bases in the middle. The CDR3 is 16 amino acids. The CDR3 here is CASSERQPGFRDGYTF. The sequenced part of the CDR3 DNA is TGTGCCAGCAGTGAAAGACAACCAGGGTTCAGGGATGGC.

This clone came up many times. The CDR3 goes on 3 residues after the read ends, and that part is filled in from the germline J gene. The chain links TRBV5-4 to TRBJ2-2; 8 bases match TRBD1. V shed 4 bases and J 4 bases; nucleotides not matched to a gene: 6. The CDR3 extends over 15 amino acids. In germline, CDR1 is SGHNT, CDR2 YYREEE (reference sequence). The CDR3 protein is CASSARTGTTGELFF. Partial CDR3 DNA: TGTGCCAGCAGCGCCCGGACAGGGACCACCGGGGAG.

This clone was seen many times. The read ends 3 residues shy of where the CDR3 ends; the end is completed using the germline J gene. This chain links TRBV20-1 with TRBJ2-7; 12 bases align to TRBD2. The CDR3 is 16 residues long. The germline gives CDR1 DFQATT, CDR2 SNEGSKA (reference sequence). Unmatched junction bases numbered 4, after V lost 1 base and J lost 0 bases. The CDR3 loop is CSARGTSGAASYEQYF. CDR3 DNA, as far as it was read: TGCAGTGCTAGAGGGACTAGCGGGGCCGCCTCCTACGAG.